One sample yielded the 18 T cell receptor beta chains listed below, sequenced in a study of control samples from healthy donors and cancer patients. Method: immunoSEQ multiplex PCR; TCRdb's copy keeps in-frame clones and lacks some. The profile shows under 100,000 clones, around 89% of them singletons. Sequenced sample: blood. These TCRs come from a woman in her sixties or seventies in good health.

The chain is built from TRBV4-1 and TRBJ2-5; D remains ambiguous. Germline loops: CDR1 MGHRA, CDR2 YSYEKL. Deletions cut 6 bases from V and 2 bases from J, with 19 bases between. The CDR3 has 16 residues. The CDR3 DNA is TGCGCCAGCAGTTTTGGGCAGCGCAATAATCAAGAGACCCAGTACTTC. Translated, it gives CASSFGQRNNQETQYF.

The chain is built from TRBV10-3 and TRBJ1-5, with D uncertain. Between the trimmed V and J ends, which lost 5 bases and 1 base, there was a span of 9 bases. CDR3 length: 14 amino acids. Germline V gene sequence: CDR1 ENHRY, CDR2 SYGVKD. The CDR3 loop reads CAISRGGSNQPQHF. CDR3 in DNA: TGTGCCATCAGTCGGGGAGGCAGCAATCAGCCCCAGCATTTT.

The V gene is TRBV14, the J gene TRBJ2-2; 12 positions agree with TRBD2. The CDR3 runs to 17 residues. Per germline, CDR1 SGHDN and CDR2 FVKESK. V was pared by 4 bases and J by 4 bases, with 7 bases of the junction left unmatched. Written as DNA, the CDR3 is TGTGCCAGCAGCCCCGTCAGACTAGCGGGGGCCACCGGGGAGCTGTTTTTT. This gives the protein CASSPVRLAGATGELFF.

The rearrangement links TRBV6-1 to TRBJ1-2; D perhaps matches TRBD1 (5 bases). Germline CDR1 MNHNS, CDR2 SASEGT. The CDR3 consists of 16 residues. Trimming took 1 base from V and 4 from J, leaving 16 bases between them. CDR3 nucleotides: TGTGCCAGCAGTGAAGTGCGGCAGGGCCCTTTCTATGGCTACACCTTC. This gives the protein CASSEVRQGPFYGYTF.

The J gene is TRBJ1-1, the V gene TRBV20-1, with D maybe TRBD1 (6 bases). The CDR3 contains 11 residues. The V end lost 2 bases, the J end lost 6 bases, and 7 bases lay between the germline ends. CDR1 DFQATT and CDR2 SNEGSKA come from the germline V gene (reference sequence). CDR3 amino acids: CSARWGPEAFF. The CDR3 DNA reads TGCAGTGCTAGATGGGGGCCTGAAGCTTTCTTT.

The chain recombines TRBV5-1 with TRBJ1-1; D ambiguous. The CDR3 has 13 residues. CDR1 is SGHRS, CDR2 YFSETQ, per germline. Trimming took off 4 bases at V and 0 bases at J, with 7 bases between the two ends. The CDR3 sequence is CASSQDVNTEAFF. The DNA of the CDR3 is TGCGCCAGCAGCCAAGATGTGAACACTGAAGCTTTCTTT.

This chain connects TRBV15 to TRBJ2-7; D is unresolved. The CDR3 extends over 12 amino acids. V shed 1 base and J shed 5 bases, with 6 bases lying between them. From germline, CDR1 is LNHNV and CDR2 YYDKDF (reference sequence). The chain's CDR3 is CATSRARNEQYF. The CDR3 DNA reads TGTGCCACCAGCAGAGCCCGCAACGAGCAGTACTTC.

A few counts support this clone. V gene TRBV2 combines with J gene TRBJ1-5, with D unclear. CDR1 is SNHLY, CDR2 FYNNEI, per germline. The V and J ends lost 5 bases and 0 bases respectively, with 11 bases between them. This CDR3 region has 15 residues. The CDR3 loop is CASSRQANSNQPQHF. The CDR3 DNA sequence: TGTGCCAGCAGTCGACAAGCTAATAGCAATCAGCCCCAGCATTTT.

This chain links TRBV7-2 with TRBJ2-2; no clear D. Germline V gene data show CDR1 as SGHTA and CDR2 as FQGNSA. V was cut by 1 base and J by 1 base, with 4 bases left in between. The length of the CDR3 is 14 residues. This chain's CDR3 is CASSLERNTGELFF. The CDR3 DNA reads as TGTGCCAGCAGCTTAGAACGGAACACCGGGGAGCTGTTTTTT.

V is TRBV19 and J is TRBJ2-5; 7 nucleotides agree with TRBD2. J gave up 1 base and V 6 bases, and 2 bases lay outside the gene matches. The CDR3 consists of 13 residues. Per the germline V gene, CDR1 is LNHDA and CDR2 is SQIVND (reference sequence). DNA of the CDR3: TGTGCCAGTAGCCGACTAGCCCAAGAGACCCAGTACTTC. It yields the protein CASSRLAQETQYF.

The chain combines TRBV5-8 with TRBJ1-2, with D perhaps matching TRBD1 (5 bases). V lost 4 bases and J 0 bases, leaving 10 bases between the germline ends. CDR1 and CDR2 (germline): SGHTS, YDEGEE. This CDR3 region has 14 residues. The CDR3 sequence: CASSLDTANYGYTF. CDR3 DNA sequence: TGTGCCAGCAGCCTGGACACGGCTAACTATGGCTACACCTTC.

V gene TRBV7-2 combines with J gene TRBJ2-1; TRBD2 is a possible D gene (5 bases). The CDR3 is made up of 14 amino acids. Trimming pared 1 base from V and 5 bases from J, leaving 9 bases between. Germline V gives CDR1 SGHTA, CDR2 FQGNSA. CDR3 nucleotide sequence: TGTGCCAGCAGCTTAGGCGGGTCGGACAATGAGCAGTTCTTC. This sequence encodes CASSLGGSDNEQFF.

The CDR3 sequence is CASSQGRGYYNEQFF. CDR3 DNA sequence: TGTGCCAGCAGCCAAGGGCGGGGATACTACAATGAGCAGTTCTTC. This chain links TRBV14 with TRBJ2-1, with D possibly matching TRBD2 (6 bases). V was shortened by 1 base and J by 3 bases, with 10 bases between the two germline ends. Germline CDR1 SGHDN, CDR2 FVKESK. CDR3 length: 15 residues.

The chain carries TRBV6-5 and TRBJ2-7; 9 positions match TRBD1. Germline CDR1 reads MNHEY; CDR2 reads SVGAGI. Trimming took 5 bases from V and 3 from J; bases not matched to a gene: 5. This CDR3 region has 14 residues. The CDR3: CASSPTGGNYEQYF. CDR3 nucleotide sequence: TGTGCCAGCAGTCCGACAGGGGGAAACTACGAGCAGTACTTC.

J is TRBJ1-1 and V is TRBV19, with 7 positions matching TRBD1. Looked up from germline, CDR1 is LNHDA and CDR2 is SQIVND (reference sequence). The CDR3 length is 15 residues. With V trimmed by 7 bases and J by 5 bases, 13 bases remained unmatched. The CDR3 sequence is CASNKGASLGTEAFF. In DNA form, the CDR3 reads TGTGCCAGTAACAAGGGGGCGAGTTTAGGTACTGAAGCTTTCTTT.

The chain links TRBV15 to TRBJ1-6; a weak D match, TRBD1 (6 bases). V lost 5 bases to trimming and J lost 9 bases, with 17 bases between them. This CDR3 has 15 amino acids. In germline, CDR1 is LNHNV, CDR2 YYDKDF (reference sequence). The DNA of the CDR3 is TGTGCCACCAGCCTACGGACAGCTCAGGCTTCACCCCTCCACTTT. It is translated as CATSLRTAQASPLHF.

Here the CDR3 reads CASSVAGLIRGSPLHF. CDR3 bases: TGTGCCAGCAGCGTAGCCGGACTTATCCGGGGTTCACCCCTCCACTTT. The V and J genes are TRBV9 and TRBJ1-6; D is ambiguous. V was shortened by 0 bases and J by 9 bases, with 16 bases between the two germline ends. CDR1 and CDR2 from the germline V gene are SGDLS and YYNGEE. CDR3 size: 16 residues.

The CDR3 here is CSVALNEQFF. CDR3 nucleotide sequence: TGCAGCGTGGCTCTCAATGAGCAGTTCTTC. V gene TRBV29-1 combines with J gene TRBJ2-1; D gene unclear. The germline V gene encodes CDR1 SQVTM and CDR2 ANQGSEA. There are 10 residues in the CDR3. Between the trimmed V and J ends, which lost 6 bases and 6 bases, there was a span of 6 bases.